The 25 T cell receptor beta chains below come from one sample, sequenced in a study of blood T cell repertoires in COVID-19. Profiled with immunoSEQ multiplex PCR; TCRdb holds only in-frame clones, not every one. Among approximately 210,000 clones listed, 82% were seen once. Sequenced material: PBMCs or T cells enriched from blood (not recorded which). Receptor source: a woman aged 55-70 years who had recovered from COVID-19.

The rearrangement links TRBV7-9 to TRBJ2-1; 11 positions match TRBD2. CDR3 length equals 14 residues. Trimming took 9 bases from V and 5 from J; bases not matched to a gene: 6. Germline V gene sequence: CDR1 SEHNR, CDR2 FQNEAQ (reference sequence). The chain's CDR3 is CASALAGADNEQFF. The DNA of the CDR3 is TGTGCCAGTGCACTAGCGGGAGCCGACAATGAGCAGTTCTTC.

This clone has just a few counts. The V call is TRBV3-1 (or the pseudogene TRBV3-2), the J call TRBJ2-1; D is possibly TRBD2 (5 bases). V lost 2 bases and J 9 bases, leaving 8 bases between the germline ends. Germline V gene sequence: CDR1 LGHDT, CDR2 YNNKEL (reference sequence). The CDR3 length is 12 residues. Here the CDR3 reads CASSQIRGEQFF. Here the CDR3 DNA reads TGTGCCAGCAGCCAAATACGGGGTGAGCAGTTCTTC.

J is TRBJ2-1 and V is TRBV7-9; TRBD1 is a possible D gene (5 bases). The germline gives CDR1 SEHNR, CDR2 FQNEAQ (reference sequence). Trimming took off 2 bases at V and 6 bases at J, with 11 bases between the two ends. The CDR3 has 14 amino acids. Here the CDR3 DNA reads TGTGCCAGCAGCTTACTTTGGGGCAGCAATGAGCAGTTCTTC. Translated: CASSLLWGSNEQFF.

The chain recombines TRBV29-1 with TRBJ1-5; TRBD1 is a possible D gene (5 bases). CDR1 and CDR2 (germline): SQVTM, ANQGSEA. The CDR3 has 12 amino acids. V lost 7 bases and J 5 bases, leaving 12 bases between the germline ends. The CDR3 sequence: CSASSGDQPQHF. DNA of the CDR3: TGCAGCGCGTCCTCGGGGGATCAGCCCCAGCATTTT.

The chain uses TRBV5-1 and TRBJ1-5; D perhaps matches TRBD1 (6 bases). The V end was cut by 4 bases, the J end by 3 bases, with 14 bases between. Germline V lookup: CDR1 SGHRS, CDR2 YFSETQ. The CDR3 contains 15 residues. For the CDR3, the DNA is TGCGCCAGCAGCCTGGACAGCCATAACAATCAGCCCCAGCATTTT. This translates into CASSLDSHNNQPQHF.

The gene calls are TRBV3-1 (or the pseudogene TRBV3-2) and TRBJ2-7, with TRBD2 identical over 11 bases. The CDR3 sequence is 14 residues long. Germline CDR1 is LGHDT and CDR2 is YNNKEL (reference sequence). The ends lost 4 bases at V and 3 bases at J; junction bases unmatched: 2. The CDR3: CASSPTSGSYEQYF. CDR3 bases: TGTGCCAGCAGCCCTACTAGCGGGAGCTACGAGCAGTACTTC.

The genes are TRBV7-8 and TRBJ1-1, with 8 nucleotides matching TRBD1. The CDR3 is 15 residues long. The germline CDR1 and CDR2 sequences are SGHVS and FQNEAQ. The ends lost 5 bases at V and 1 base at J; junction bases unmatched: 6. CDR3 in amino acids: CASSPRDRPNTEAFF. CDR3 coding DNA: TGTGCCAGCAGCCCCCGGGACAGGCCGAACACTGAAGCTTTCTTT.

This chain links TRBV5-1 with TRBJ2-3; 13 bases map to TRBD2. Per the germline V gene, CDR1 is SGHRS and CDR2 is YFSETQ. The CDR3 has 17 residues. The V segment lost 3 bases and the J segment 5 bases; nucleotides outside the gene matches: 9. Here the CDR3 reads CASSWVGTSGTRDTQYF. CDR3 coding DNA: TGCGCCAGCAGCTGGGTTGGGACTAGCGGGACTAGAGATACGCAGTATTTT.

The chain combines TRBV27 with TRBJ1-6, with no clear D. CDR3 length: 14 amino acids. Trimming left V 5 bases short and J 10 bases short, with 15 bases between. Per germline, CDR1 MNHEY and CDR2 SMNVEV (reference sequence). As DNA, the CDR3 is TGTGCCAGCAGTCGGAGGGCGAGTGGGTCACCCCTCCACTTT. This translates into CASSRRASGSPLHF.

This chain joins TRBV7-9 and TRBJ2-6, with D maybe TRBD1 (6 bases). V was clipped by 4 bases and J by 2 bases, with 21 bases between them. CDR3 length: 19 amino acids. CDR1 and CDR2 (germline): SEHNR, FQNEAQ (reference sequence). The CDR3 nucleotides are TGTGCCAGCAGCTCTACATCGGACCCCGACAGGCCTGGGGCCAACGTCCTGACTTTC. Encoded protein: CASSSTSDPDRPGANVLTF.

The chain links TRBV2 to TRBJ1-5; the match to TRBD1 covers 9 bases. Germline loops: CDR1 SNHLY, CDR2 FYNNEI. Trimming at V came to 6 bases and at J to 7 bases, leaving 7 bases not matched to a gene. The CDR3 totals 14 residues. CDR3 coding DNA: TGTGCCAGCAGCGCTAACAGGGGGCCCCAGCCCCAGCATTTT. Amino acids: CASSANRGPQPQHF.

In DNA, the CDR3 is TGTGCCAGCAGCTTAGGGAGCGGGGGACCCAATGAGCAGTTCTTC. This gives the protein CASSLGSGGPNEQFF. The chain combines TRBV7-2 with TRBJ2-1, with 8 bases matching TRBD2. Germline CDR1 reads SGHTA; CDR2 reads FQGNSA. J was trimmed by 6 bases and V by 1 base; bases with no gene match: 5. This CDR3 is 15 amino acids long.

Details on this clone: The junction differs from germline at one of its ends, possibly a read error. Other DNA sequences in this sample translate to the same CDR3. The chain recombines TRBV28 with TRBJ1-5; 9 bases agree with TRBD1. Germline values: CDR1 MDHEN, CDR2 SYDVKM. The CDR3 length is 14 residues. This CDR3 reads CASSRGTGYQPQHF. In DNA, the CDR3 is TGTGCCAGCAGTAGGGGGACAGGGTATCAGCCCCAACATTTT.

This clone has a handful of counts. This chain links TRBV5-4 with TRBJ1-5; a possible D gene is TRBD1 (5 bases). Trimming stripped 0 bases from V and 4 bases from J, with 8 bases between. CDR1 is SGHNT and CDR2 is YYREEE in the germline V gene (reference sequence). The CDR3 consists of 14 residues. As DNA, the CDR3 is TGTGCCAGCAGCTTGGCAGGGCGAAATCAGCCCCAGCATTTT. Encoded protein: CASSLAGRNQPQHF. The complete variable domain, with remaining parts taken from reference TRBV5-4 and TRBJ1-5, reads ETGVTQSPTHLIKTRGQQVTLRCSSQSGHNTVSWYQQALGQGPQFIFQYYREEENGRGNFPPRFSGLQFPNYSSELNVNALELDDSALYLCASSLAGRNQPQHFGDGTRLSIL.

The chain couples TRBV19 to TRBJ1-2; D is uncertain. Between the trimmed V and J ends, which lost 6 bases and 3 bases, there was a span of 11 bases. CDR1 and CDR2 (germline): LNHDA, SQIVND (reference sequence). This CDR3 has 13 residues. The CDR3 sequence: CASSRRGDYGYTF. The DNA for the CDR3 is TGTGCCAGTAGCCGTCGGGGTGACTATGGCTACACCTTC.

V usage is TRBV10-3 and J usage is TRBJ2-7; 7 positions agree with TRBD1. Germline CDR1 is ENHRY and CDR2 is SYGVKD. Trimming removed 6 bases from V and 5 bases from J; junction bases left unmatched: 10. The CDR3 runs 14 residues. DNA of the CDR3: TGTGCCATCAGCGAACAGACAGGGCGTCACGAGCAGTACTTC. Its translation: CAISEQTGRHEQYF.

V gene TRBV7-2 combines with J gene TRBJ2-6; D call uncertain. Trimming pared 0 bases from V and 3 bases from J, leaving 9 bases between. The CDR3 runs to 16 residues. CDR1 and CDR2 (germline): SGHTA, FQGNSA. The CDR3 sequence is CASSLAPYGGANVLTF. In nucleotides, the CDR3 is TGTGCCAGCAGCTTAGCACCGTACGGTGGGGCCAACGTCCTGACTTTC.

The rearrangement uses TRBV12-3 or TRBV12-4 and TRBJ1-3; a possible D gene is TRBD1 (5 bases). Deletions cut 1 base from V and 7 bases from J, with 8 bases between. This CDR3 is built from 13 residues. The CDR3 DNA reads as TGTGCCAGCAGTTTAGGACAGTCGAACACCATATATTTT. Translation: CASSLGQSNTIYF.

The chain links TRBV5-5 to TRBJ2-1, with 9 positions matching TRBD2. The CDR3 consists of 16 residues. CDR1 and CDR2 from the germline V gene are SGHKS and YYEKEE (reference sequence). V shed 0 bases and J 4 bases; nucleotides not matched to a gene: 5. The CDR3 DNA is TGTGCCAGCAGCTTGGCGGCGGGGGGGGTTTACAATGAGCAGTTCTTC. Translating gives CASSLAAGGVYNEQFF.

The rearrangement uses TRBV3-1 (or the pseudogene TRBV3-2) and TRBJ1-2; D unresolved. CDR3 length: 13 residues. V dropped 2 bases and J dropped 0 bases, with 4 bases sitting between them. The germline V gene has CDR1 LGHDT and CDR2 YNNKEL (reference sequence). The CDR3 region has the DNA TGTGCCAGCAGCCAACGGGCTAACTATGGCTACACCTTC. It yields the protein CASSQRANYGYTF.

The chain uses TRBV10-2 and TRBJ1-6, with TRBD1 matching 7 bases. This CDR3 spans 14 amino acids. J gave up 9 bases and V 3 bases, and 5 bases lay outside the gene matches. The germline CDR1 and CDR2 sequences are WSHSY and SAAADI. CDR3 bases: TGCGCCAGCAGTGAAACAGGGGCTGCTTCACCCCTCCACTTT. Protein: CASSETGAASPLHF.

The chain's CDR3 is CASSYGSLAGLYNEQFF. The CDR3 DNA is TGTGCCAGCAGTTACGGGAGCCTAGCGGGGTTATACAATGAGCAGTTCTTC. This chain connects TRBV6-2 or TRBV6-3 to TRBJ2-1; 9 bases are shared with TRBD2. This CDR3 region has 17 residues. Trimming cost V 2 bases and J 4 bases; bases outside gene matches: 9. Germline V gives CDR1 MNHEY, CDR2 SVGEGT.

V usage is TRBV20-1 and J usage is TRBJ1-2; D is ambiguous. This CDR3 has 11 residues. The germline V gene encodes CDR1 DFQATT and CDR2 SNEGSKA (reference sequence). The CDR3 DNA sequence: TGCAGGGCCCGTAGCCTCTATGGCTACACCTTC. Its translation is CRARSLYGYTF.

This sequence joins TRBV29-1 and TRBJ1-2; weak D call: TRBD1 (5 bases). The CDR3 covers 13 residues. Germline V gene lookup returns CDR1 SQVTM and CDR2 ANQGSEA. The germline V and J ends were trimmed by 2 bases and 2 bases, with 9 bases remaining between them. The DNA for the CDR3 is TGCAGCGTTGAAAAGGGGATCAACTATGGCTACACCTTC. Its protein product is CSVEKGINYGYTF.

The CDR3 DNA sequence: TGTGCCATCACCCAGACAGGGGAGGGCTATGGCTACACCTTC. It yields the protein CAITQTGEGYGYTF. The chain is built from TRBV10-3 and TRBJ1-2, with 8 bases that match TRBD1. J lost 4 bases, V lost 7 bases, and 8 bases had no gene match. The CDR3 consists of 14 residues. Germline V CDR1 and CDR2: ENHRY, SYGVKD.